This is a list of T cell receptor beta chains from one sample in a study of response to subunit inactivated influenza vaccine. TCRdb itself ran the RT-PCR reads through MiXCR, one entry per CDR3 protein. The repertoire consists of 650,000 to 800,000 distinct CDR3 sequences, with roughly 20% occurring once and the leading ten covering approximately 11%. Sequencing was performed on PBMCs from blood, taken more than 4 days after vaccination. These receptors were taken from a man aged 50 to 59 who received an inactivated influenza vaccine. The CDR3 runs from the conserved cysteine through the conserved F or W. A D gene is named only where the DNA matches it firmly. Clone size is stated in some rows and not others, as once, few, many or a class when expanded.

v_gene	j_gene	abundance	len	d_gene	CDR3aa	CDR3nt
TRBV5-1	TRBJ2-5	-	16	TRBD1	CASSVAGTGGEETQYF	TGCGCCAGCAGCGTGGCCGGGACAGGGGGTGAAGAGACCCAGTACTTC
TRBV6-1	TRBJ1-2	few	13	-	CASSREGVYGYTF	TGTGCCAGCAGCAGGGAGGGGGTTTATGGCTACACCTTC
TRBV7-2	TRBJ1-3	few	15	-	CASSFDSKSGNTIYF	TGTGCCAGCAGCTTTGACAGTAAATCCGGAAACACCATATATTTT
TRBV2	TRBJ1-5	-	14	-	CASSFGTFVQPQHF	TGTGCCAGCAGTTTCGGGACATTCGTGCAGCCCCAGCATTTT
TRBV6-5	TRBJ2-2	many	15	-	CASSYSPGATGELFF	TGTGCCAGCAGTTACTCGCCGGGGGCGACCGGGGAGCTGTTTTTT
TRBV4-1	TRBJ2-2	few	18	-	CASSQDPSVQRRPGELFF	TGCGCCAGCAGCCAAGATCCCTCCGTCCAAAGACGTCCCGGGGAGCTGTTTTTT
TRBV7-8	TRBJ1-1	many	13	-	CASSLTGSTEAFF	TGTGCCAGCAGCCTCACAGGGAGTACCGAAGCTTTCTTT
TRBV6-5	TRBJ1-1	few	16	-	CASSYSIAGMNTEAFF	TGTGCCAGCAGTTACTCGATTGCGGGCATGAACACTGAAGCTTTCTTT
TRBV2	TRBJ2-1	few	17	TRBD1	CASSELHDRVSRNEQFF	TGTGCCAGCAGTGAATTACATGACAGGGTCAGCCGCAATGAGCAGTTCTTC
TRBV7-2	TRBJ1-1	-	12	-	CASTNFLTEAFF	TGTGCCAGCACCAACTTTCTCACTGAAGCTTTCTTT
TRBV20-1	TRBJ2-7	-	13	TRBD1	CSAKTGGAYEQYF	TGCAGTGCTAAGACAGGGGGTGCCTACGAGCAGTACTTC
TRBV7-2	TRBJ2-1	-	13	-	CASSLSTVNEQFF	TGTGCCAGCAGCCTATCGACAGTGAATGAGCAGTTCTTC
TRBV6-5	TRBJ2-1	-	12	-	CASTDLANEQFF	TGTGCCAGCACCGATCTAGCGAATGAGCAGTTCTTC
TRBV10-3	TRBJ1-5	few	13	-	CAIRGDSNQPQHF	TGTGCCATCAGGGGAGATAGCAATCAGCCCCAGCATTTT
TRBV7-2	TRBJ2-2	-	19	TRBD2	CASSLAPAGGPLYTGELFF	TGTGCCAGCAGCTTAGCTCCAGCGGGAGGGCCGTTGTACACCGGGGAGCTGTTTTTT
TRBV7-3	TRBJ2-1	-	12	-	CASSSRLGEQFF	TGTGCCAGCAGCTCCCGCCTGGGTGAGCAGTTCTTC
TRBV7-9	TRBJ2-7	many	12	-	CASSLSAYEQYF	TGTGCCAGCAGCCTTAGCGCCTACGAGCAGTACTTC
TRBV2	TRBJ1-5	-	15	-	CASSIMTGGNQPQHF	TGTGCCAGCAGCATTATGACGGGGGGTAATCAGCCCCAGCATTTT
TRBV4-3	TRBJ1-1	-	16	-	CASSQVTVSGNTEAFF	TGCGCCAGCAGCCAAGTTACCGTATCAGGAAACACTGAAGCTTTCTTT
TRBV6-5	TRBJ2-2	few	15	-	CASSFSRPNTGELFF	TGTGCCAGCAGCTTCTCCCGGCCGAACACCGGGGAGCTGTTTTTT
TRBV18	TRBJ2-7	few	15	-	CASSPGADRVYEQYF	TGTGCCAGCTCTCCAGGAGCGGACCGGGTGTACGAGCAGTACTTC
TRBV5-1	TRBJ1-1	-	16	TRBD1	CASTPRDRGLSTEAFF	TGCGCCAGCACTCCACGGGACAGGGGGCTTAGCACTGAAGCTTTCTTT
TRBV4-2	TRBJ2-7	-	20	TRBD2	CASSQGPGTSGGSQSYEQYF	TGTGCCAGCAGCCAAGGTCCCGGGACTAGCGGGGGATCACAATCCTACGAGCAGTACTTC
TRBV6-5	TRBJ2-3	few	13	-	CASSYEPTHTQYF	TGTGCCAGCAGTTACGAACCAACTCATACGCAGTATTTT
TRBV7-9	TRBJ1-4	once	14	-	CASSDGSTREKLFF	TGTGCCAGCAGCGACGGGAGTACCAGGGAAAAACTGTTTTTT
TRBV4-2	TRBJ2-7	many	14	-	CASSQGGRSYEQYF	TGTGCCAGCAGCCAAGGGGGCAGGTCCTACGAGCAGTACTTC
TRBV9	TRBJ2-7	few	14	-	CASSKRQVPYEQYF	TGTGCCAGCAGCAAGCGACAGGTCCCCTACGAGCAGTACTTC
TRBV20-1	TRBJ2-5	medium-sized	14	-	CSARVVGGGETQYF	TGCAGTGCTAGAGTTGTGGGAGGAGGTGAGACCCAGTACTTC
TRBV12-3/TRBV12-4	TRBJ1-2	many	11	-	CASSSVYGYTF	TGTGCCAGCAGTTCGGTCTATGGCTACACCTTC
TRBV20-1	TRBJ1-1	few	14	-	CSARGGQGGAEAFF	TGCAGTGCTAGAGGAGGCCAGGGAGGCGCTGAAGCTTTCTTT
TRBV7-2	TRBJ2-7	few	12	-	CASSRSGDEQYF	TGTGCCAGCAGTCGTTCTGGAGACGAGCAGTACTTC
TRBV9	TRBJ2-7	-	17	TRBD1	CASSATYSGTANYEQYF	TGTGCCAGCAGCGCTACCTACTCCGGGACAGCCAACTACGAGCAGTACTTC
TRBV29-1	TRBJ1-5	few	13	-	CSVGANPNQPQHF	TGCAGCGTTGGGGCAAACCCCAATCAGCCCCAGCATTTT
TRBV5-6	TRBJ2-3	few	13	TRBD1	CASSRTGIDTQYF	TGTGCCAGCAGCAGGACAGGGATAGATACGCAGTATTTT
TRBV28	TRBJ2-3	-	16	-	CASSPTLTGYTDTQYF	TGTGCCAGCTCACCGACCCTGACAGGTTACACAGATACGCAGTATTTT
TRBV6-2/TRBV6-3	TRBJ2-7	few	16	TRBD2	CASSRGLAGGSYEQYF	TGTGCCAGCAGCAGGGGACTAGCGGGAGGGTCCTACGAGCAGTACTTC
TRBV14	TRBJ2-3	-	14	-	CASSQAVGVDTQYF	TGTGCCAGCAGCCAAGCGGTTGGGGTGGATACGCAGTATTTT
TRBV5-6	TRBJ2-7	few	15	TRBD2	CASREAGTSRIEQYF	TGTGCCAGCAGGGAAGCCGGGACTAGTCGGATCGAGCAGTACTTC
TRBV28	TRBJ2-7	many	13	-	CASSPGYWSEQYF	TGTGCCAGCAGCCCAGGGTACTGGAGCGAGCAGTACTTC
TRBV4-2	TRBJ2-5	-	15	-	CASSQVGGGEETQYF	TGTGCCAGCAGCCAAGTGGGGGGCGGAGAAGAGACCCAGTACTTC
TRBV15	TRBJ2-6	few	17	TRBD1	CATRSRGLTSGANVLTF	TGTGCCACCAGGAGCAGGGGGCTAACCTCTGGGGCCAACGTCCTGACTTTC
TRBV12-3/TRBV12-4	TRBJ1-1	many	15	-	CASMRQLYMNTEAFF	TGTGCCAGCATGCGGCAGCTATACATGAACACTGAAGCTTTCTTT
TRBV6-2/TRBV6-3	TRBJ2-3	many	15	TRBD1	CASSDRVGGGDTQYF	TGTGCCAGCAGCGACAGGGTCGGTGGAGGAGATACGCAGTATTTT
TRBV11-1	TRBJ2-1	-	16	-	CASSISSAGRWYEQFF	TGTGCCAGCAGCATCTCAAGTGCAGGGAGGTGGTATGAGCAGTTCTTC
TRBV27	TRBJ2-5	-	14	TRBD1	CASSQQGEQETQYF	TGTGCCAGCAGCCAACAGGGGGAACAAGAGACCCAGTACTTC